One sample yielded the 3 T cell receptor beta chains listed below, sequenced in a study of blood T cell repertoires in COVID-19. Profiling relied on immunoSEQ multiplex PCR, and the TCRdb table lists in-frame clones only, not all of them. The sample gives a few hundred thousand clones, around nine tenths of which show up once; around 7.9% is in the top ten. Material for sequencing was PBMCs or T cells enriched from blood (not recorded which). The receptors shown here come from a woman aged 60-75 years who had recovered from COVID-19.

The chain employs TRBV19 and TRBJ2-5, with 14 bases identical to TRBD2. V was clipped by 5 bases and J by 5 bases; unmatched bases: 4. CDR3 length equals 15 residues. Germline-derived CDR1 and CDR2 are LNHDA and SQIVND (reference sequence). Written as DNA, the CDR3 is TGTGCCAGTAGTGGGACTAGCGGGGGCCGGGAGACCCAGTACTTC. It translates to CASSGTSGGRETQYF. Full variable domain (outside the CDR3, taken from reference TRBV19 and TRBJ2-5): DGGITQSPKYLFRKEGQNVTLSCEQNLNHDAMYWYRQDPGQGLRLIYYSQIVNDFQKGDIAEGYSVSREKKESFPLTVTSAQKNPTAFYLCASSGTSGGRETQYFGPGTRLLVL.

V is TRBV5-4 and J is TRBJ2-2; TRBD2 aligns across 7 bases. The CDR3 covers 17 residues. CDR1 and CDR2 from the germline V gene are SGHNT and YYREEE (reference sequence). Trimming removed 4 bases from V and 0 bases from J; junction bases left unmatched: 9. The CDR3 here is CASSTLTSAANTGELFF. CDR3 DNA sequence: TGTGCCAGCAGCACGCTCACTAGCGCCGCGAACACCGGGGAGCTGTTTTTT.

The chain joins TRBV19 to TRBJ1-2; D gene ambiguous. Germline loops: CDR1 LNHDA, CDR2 SQIVND (reference sequence). The CDR3 is made up of 12 amino acids. V was shortened by 4 bases and J by 5 bases, with 8 bases between the two germline ends. The CDR3 region is CASSTRRYGYTF. The CDR3 bases are TGTGCCAGTAGTACCCGGAGATATGGCTACACCTTC.